Shown below are 27 T cell receptor beta chains from a single sample sequenced in a study of CD8+ T cells in alopecia areata. Sample treatment: oral pan-JAK inhibitor, 5-10 mg twice daily. TCR sequencing used cDNA made by reverse transcription of extracted RNA. Libraries were prepared by immunoSEQ multiplex PCR; TCRdb keeps only in-frame clonotypes and omits some of them. Among 42,000 or so clones, roughly 92% were seen once, and the ten largest hold under 20%. This sample comprised CD8+ T cells sorted from blood, obtained at week 24, from a patient treated with tofacitinib. These receptors came from a human donor with alopecia areata.

This chain links TRBV29-1 with TRBJ2-3; D is unclear. CDR1 and CDR2 (germline): SQVTM, ANQGSEA. The CDR3 is 11 residues long. V was shortened by 7 bases and J by 2 bases, with 7 bases between the two germline ends. The CDR3 sequence: CSGSDTDTQYF. The CDR3 coding sequence is TGCAGCGGGTCCGACACAGATACGCAGTATTTT.

V gene TRBV28 combines with J gene TRBJ1-5; possibly TRBD1 for D (5 bases). The V gene's germline CDR1 is MDHEN and CDR2 SYDVKM. The CDR3 length is 16 residues. V lost 3 bases to trimming and J lost 4 bases, with 16 bases between them. The CDR3 region is CASSFIRGLGNQPQHF. Here the CDR3 DNA reads TGTGCCAGCAGTTTTATAAGGGGCCTTGGGAATCAGCCCCAGCATTTT.

J is TRBJ2-1 and V is TRBV4-1; 8 nucleotides match TRBD2. Germline trimming cut 1 base from V and 7 bases from J; bases unmatched to any gene: 6. Germline CDR1 is MGHRA and CDR2 is YSYEKL. CDR3 size: 15 residues. The chain's CDR3 is CASSQAGGPENEQFF. Here the CDR3 DNA reads TGCGCCAGCAGCCAAGCGGGGGGGCCAGAGAATGAGCAGTTCTTC.

This chain joins TRBV7-9 and TRBJ2-1; D not certain. V lost 2 bases and J 5 bases, leaving 10 bases between the germline ends. The CDR3 sequence is 14 residues long. The germline V gene encodes CDR1 SEHNR and CDR2 FQNEAQ (reference sequence). This chain's CDR3 is CASSLHGLDNEQFF. The DNA of the CDR3 is TGTGCCAGCAGCTTACACGGGCTGGACAATGAGCAGTTCTTC.

V and J are TRBV10-3 and TRBJ2-7; D call uncertain. V gave up 8 bases and J gave up 0 bases, with 8 bases separating them. Germline CDR1 ENHRY, CDR2 SYGVKD. The CDR3 totals 12 residues. The CDR3 nucleotides are TGTGCCATCGGAATAAGCTCCTACGAGCAGTACTTC. It translates to CAIGISSYEQYF.

This sequence joins TRBV6-6 and TRBJ2-7; TRBD2 aligns across 8 bases. V gave up 2 bases and J gave up 6 bases; unmatched junction bases: 6. CDR3 size: 14 residues. Germline CDR1 MNHNY, CDR2 SVGAGI (reference sequence). The CDR3 protein is CASSYRAGGPEQYF. The DNA of the CDR3 is TGTGCCAGCAGTTACCGGGCGGGGGGCCCCGAGCAGTACTTC.

This clone appeared a single time. The chain uses TRBV5-4 and TRBJ2-1, with D hard to call. The CDR3 covers 11 residues. The germline V gene encodes CDR1 SGHNT and CDR2 YYREEE (reference sequence). The germline V and J ends were trimmed by 5 bases and 10 bases, with 10 bases remaining between them. For the CDR3, the DNA is TGTGCCAGCAGTCGGGCCCCAGAGCAGTTCTTC. This encodes CASSRAPEQFF.

The CDR3 sequence is CASSNDGSQNTGELFF. The DNA for the CDR3 is TGTGCCAGCAGCAACGACGGCAGCCAGAACACCGGGGAGCTGTTTTTT. V is TRBV7-3 and J is TRBJ2-2; D remains unclear. CDR3 size: 16 residues. The V end lost 5 bases, the J end lost 1 base, and 14 bases lay between the germline ends. Germline V lookup: CDR1 SGHTA, CDR2 FQGTGA.

The chain combines TRBV27 with TRBJ2-7; 7 nucleotides line up with TRBD2. Germline CDR1 is MNHEY and CDR2 is SMNVEV (reference sequence). The CDR3 length is 14 residues. The trim removed 2 bases at V and 4 bases at J, leaving 5 bases unmatched. The chain's CDR3 is CASSLGRAAYEQYF. DNA of the CDR3: TGTGCCAGCAGTTTAGGGAGGGCAGCATACGAGCAGTACTTC.

V and J are TRBV7-9 and TRBJ2-5, with a tentative D call TRBD2 (6 bases). The germline V gene encodes CDR1 SEHNR and CDR2 FQNEAQ (reference sequence). This CDR3 is built from 11 residues. V shed 6 bases and J shed 11 bases, with 13 bases lying between them. CDR3 sequence: CASSWGVEQYF. DNA for the CDR3: TGTGCCAGCAGTTGGGGGGTTGAGCAGTACTTC.

The V gene is TRBV30, the J gene TRBJ2-5, with 11 bases lining up with TRBD2. J was trimmed by 2 bases and V by 0 bases; bases with no gene match: 2. The germline V gene has CDR1 GTSNPN and CDR2 SVGIG (reference sequence). This CDR3 has 15 residues. Written as DNA, the CDR3 is TGTGCCTGGAGTGTACTAGCGGGGGTTCAAGAGACCCAGTACTTC. Its protein product is CAWSVLAGVQETQYF.

The V and J genes are TRBV27 and TRBJ2-1, with 7 positions matching TRBD2. J gave up 8 bases and V 2 bases, and 6 bases lay outside the gene matches. The CDR3 is 14 residues long. Germline CDR1 MNHEY, CDR2 SMNVEV (reference sequence). CDR3 in amino acids: CASSLRGGGYEQFF. The CDR3 nucleotides are TGTGCCAGCAGTTTACGCGGGGGTGGGTATGAGCAGTTCTTC.

This chain joins TRBV19 and TRBJ2-1, with D tentatively TRBD2 (6 bases). V was cut by 7 bases and J by 0 bases, with 19 bases left in between. Germline V gene lookup returns CDR1 LNHDA and CDR2 SQIVND (reference sequence). The CDR3 is 17 residues long. The CDR3, as DNA: TGTGCCAGTACCGACGGAGGGGCGGGGTTCTCCTACAATGAGCAGTTCTTC. Protein: CASTDGGAGFSYNEQFF.

The V call is TRBV14, the J call TRBJ2-7; no clear D gene. V was clipped by 4 bases and J by 0 bases, with 4 bases between them. Germline V gene data show CDR1 as SGHDN and CDR2 as FVKESK. The CDR3 covers 12 residues. CDR3 nucleotides: TGTGCCAGCAGCCTAATCTCCTACGAGCAGTACTTC. As protein: CASSLISYEQYF.

The V gene is TRBV29-1, the J gene TRBJ2-3; 7 bases are a match to TRBD2. V was pared by 1 base and J by 1 base, with 5 bases of the junction left unmatched. The CDR3 extends over 15 amino acids. Germline CDR1 is SQVTM and CDR2 is ANQGSEA. CDR3 amino acids: CSVEAWEGRTDTQYF. Written as DNA, the CDR3 is TGCAGCGTTGAAGCCTGGGAGGGTCGCACAGATACGCAGTATTTT.

This chain joins TRBV28 and TRBJ1-5; 7 bases are a match to TRBD1. With 6 bases clipped from V and 6 bases from J, the junction kept 11 bases outside the gene matches. Germline V lookup: CDR1 MDHEN, CDR2 SYDVKM. The CDR3 consists of 15 residues. The CDR3 loop reads CASRPTGIRGQPQHF. CDR3 DNA sequence: TGTGCCAGCAGGCCGACAGGGATAAGGGGTCAGCCCCAGCATTTT.

The chain has TRBV7-5 and TRBJ2-3; the D call TRBD2 from the table was never checked on the DNA. TRBV7-5 is flagged as a pseudogene. The CDR3 runs to 15 residues. The CDR3 sequence: CVRSLDEGEPDTQYF. Written as DNA, the CDR3 is TGTGTCAGAAGCTTAGATGAGGGAGAACCAGATACGCAGTATTTT.

This clone is hyperexpanded by share. Other DNA sequences in this specimen translate into the identical CDR3. The chain has TRBV5-4 and TRBJ2-3; TRBD2 aligns across 8 bases. The V gene end was trimmed by 5 bases and the J gene end by 1 base; junction bases not matched to a gene: 0. The CDR3 is 13 amino acids. Looked up from germline, CDR1 is SGHNT and CDR2 is YYREEE (reference sequence). CDR3 loop: CASRRGGTDTQYF. In nucleotides, the CDR3 is TGTGCCAGCAGGCGGGGGGGCACAGATACGCAGTATTTT.

Details on this clone: This sample includes further DNA sequences coding for the same CDR3. CDR3 nucleotides: TGTGCCAGCAGCCCGGGGGGGGAGCAGTTCTTC. Residues: CASSPGGEQFF. V usage is TRBV7-9 and J usage is TRBJ2-1, with TRBD2 matching 8 bases. This CDR3 comprises 11 residues. The J segment lost 10 bases and the V segment lost 5 bases, leaving 1 base of the junction unmatched. The germline gives CDR1 SEHNR, CDR2 FQNEAQ (reference sequence).

The chain carries TRBV4-1 and TRBJ1-1; D gene unclear. V gave up 1 base and J gave up 6 bases, with 15 bases separating them. The germline V gene has CDR1 MGHRA and CDR2 YSYEKL. The CDR3 is made up of 15 amino acids. CDR3 in amino acids: CASSQGSGRIPEAFF. The DNA of the CDR3 is TGCGCCAGCAGCCAAGGGTCAGGCAGGATCCCTGAAGCTTTCTTT.

This clone appeared a few times. The chain combines TRBV29-1 with TRBJ2-1; a weak D match, TRBD2 (5 bases). Germline V CDR1 and CDR2: SQVTM, ANQGSEA. The CDR3 is 13 amino acids. V lost 1 base to trimming and J lost 9 bases, with 13 bases between them. CDR3 in DNA: TGCAGCGTTGAAGGCCTAGCTGAGGGTGAGCAGTTCTTC. Amino acid sequence: CSVEGLAEGEQFF.

V usage is TRBV27 and J usage is TRBJ1-2; 7 nucleotides match TRBD1. In germline, CDR1 is MNHEY, CDR2 SMNVEV (reference sequence). With V trimmed by 5 bases and J by 7 bases, 7 bases remained unmatched. This CDR3 has 13 amino acids. The CDR3 region has the DNA TGTGCCAGCAGTGGCGGGGACAGAGGTGGCTACACCTTC. This sequence encodes CASSGGDRGGYTF.

Points on this clone: The sample has other DNA sequences that encode this CDR3 too. The chain links TRBV12-5 to TRBJ2-2; tentative D call: TRBD1 (5 bases). CDR3 length: 14 amino acids. Trimming took 6 bases from V and 2 from J, leaving 10 bases between them. Germline lookup yields CDR1 LGHNT and CDR2 FRNRAP. CDR3 sequence: CASGLRVNTGELFF. The DNA of the CDR3 is TGTGCTAGTGGCCTCAGGGTTAACACCGGGGAGCTGTTTTTT.

The chain has TRBV7-6 and TRBJ2-3; 8 nucleotides line up with TRBD2. V shed 5 bases, J shed 6 bases, and the junction held 7 bases outside the gene matches. CDR3 length: 14 residues. The V gene's germline CDR1 is SGHVS and CDR2 FNYEAQ. The CDR3 DNA follows: TGTGCCAGCAGCCCCTTCAGCGGGAGCGATACGCAGTATTTT. This translates into CASSPFSGSDTQYF.

The chain carries TRBV4-1 and TRBJ2-1; D gene ambiguous. Per germline, CDR1 MGHRA and CDR2 YSYEKL. Trimming cost V 4 bases and J 9 bases, with 10 bases left between them. The length of the CDR3 is 12 residues. CDR3 residues: CASSPQPREQFF. CDR3 sequence (DNA): TGCGCCAGCAGCCCCCAGCCCCGTGAGCAGTTCTTC.

The chain recombines TRBV5-6 with TRBJ2-1; 8 nucleotides match TRBD2. This CDR3 contains 15 residues. The germline CDR1 and CDR2 sequences are SGHDT and YYEEEE. The junction had 5 bases not matched to a gene; V was cut back by 4 bases and J by 2 bases. This CDR3 reads CASSPGGAPYNEQFF. In DNA form, the CDR3 reads TGTGCCAGCAGCCCCGGGGGGGCCCCCTACAATGAGCAGTTCTTC.

The chain carries TRBV6-1 and TRBJ2-2; 9 bases are shared with TRBD1. J lost 3 bases, V lost 8 bases, and 4 bases had no gene match. Germline V gene sequence: CDR1 MNHNS, CDR2 SASEGT. This CDR3 is 14 amino acids long. The CDR3, as DNA: TGTGCCAGCGGGACAGGGCGGGACACCGGGGAGCTGTTTTTT. It translates to CASGTGRDTGELFF.